This T cell receptor (beta chain) came from a study of cytomegalovirus exposure and HLA in healthy donors. Turning to this clone: Its specificity is not known.

CDR3 size: 13 residues. Deletions cut 3 bases from V and 5 bases from J, with 7 bases between. Per germline, CDR1 MDHEN and CDR2 SYDVKM. The PCR made use of 60 Vbeta and 13 Jbeta primers. Profiling relied on immunoSEQ multiplex PCR, and the TCRdb table lists in-frame clones only, not all of them. The sample holds 150,000 to 200,000 clones; roughly 85% are singletons and the top ten take 1%. Study-wide findings and caveats: An apparent linkage of common viral pathogens to several of the most significant clusters emerged in a later analysis. For TCR beta chains, V- and J-gene trimming was later linked to a missense DCLRE1C variant.

This chain joins TRBV28 and TRBJ1-4; D is ambiguous. Sequenced sample: PBMCs. This TCR derives from a boy aged 2 to 10 in good health and CMV-seronegative. CDR3 bases: TGTGCCAGCAGTTTCGGGAACAATGAAAAACTGTTTTTT. It codes for CASSFGNNEKLFF.